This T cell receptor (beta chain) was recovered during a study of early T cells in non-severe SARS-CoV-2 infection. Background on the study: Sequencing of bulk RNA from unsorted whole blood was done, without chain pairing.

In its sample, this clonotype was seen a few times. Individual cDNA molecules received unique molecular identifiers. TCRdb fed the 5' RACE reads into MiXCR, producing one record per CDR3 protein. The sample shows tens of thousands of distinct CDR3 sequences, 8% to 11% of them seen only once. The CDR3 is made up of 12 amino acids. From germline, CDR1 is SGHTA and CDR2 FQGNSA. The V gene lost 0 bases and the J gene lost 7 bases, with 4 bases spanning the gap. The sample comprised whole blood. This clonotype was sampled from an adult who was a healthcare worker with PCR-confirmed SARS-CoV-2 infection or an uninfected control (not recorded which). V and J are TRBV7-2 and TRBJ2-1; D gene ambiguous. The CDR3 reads CASSLAPNEQFF. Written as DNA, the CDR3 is TGTGCCAGCAGCTTAGCGCCTAATGAGCAGTTCTTC.